This T cell receptor beta chain is from a study of T cell repertoires in cytomegalovirus infection. This CDR3 comprises 15 residues. V lost 5 bases and J 5 bases, leaving 17 bases between the germline ends. Germline V gene sequence: CDR1 MNHEY, CDR2 SVGAGI. This clonotype was counted between two and nine times. Its target is not known. TCRdb re-called the reads with MiXCR, one entry per CDR3 protein. The sample consists of roughly 570,000 distinct CDR3 sequences, about 39% of them appearing once. This chain uses TRBV6-5 with TRBJ2-3; perhaps D is TRBD1 or TRBD2 (6 bases each). The sequence came from a human donor in good health (CMV status not recorded). Some clones in this sample may be carry-over from other donors' samples. The material sequenced was cultured PBMCs, taken from culture after CMV antigen stimulation. In DNA form, the CDR3 reads TGTGCCAGCAGTACCCCGGGGGCCCCGGGAGATACGCAGTATTTT. The encoded protein is CASSTPGAPGDTQYF.